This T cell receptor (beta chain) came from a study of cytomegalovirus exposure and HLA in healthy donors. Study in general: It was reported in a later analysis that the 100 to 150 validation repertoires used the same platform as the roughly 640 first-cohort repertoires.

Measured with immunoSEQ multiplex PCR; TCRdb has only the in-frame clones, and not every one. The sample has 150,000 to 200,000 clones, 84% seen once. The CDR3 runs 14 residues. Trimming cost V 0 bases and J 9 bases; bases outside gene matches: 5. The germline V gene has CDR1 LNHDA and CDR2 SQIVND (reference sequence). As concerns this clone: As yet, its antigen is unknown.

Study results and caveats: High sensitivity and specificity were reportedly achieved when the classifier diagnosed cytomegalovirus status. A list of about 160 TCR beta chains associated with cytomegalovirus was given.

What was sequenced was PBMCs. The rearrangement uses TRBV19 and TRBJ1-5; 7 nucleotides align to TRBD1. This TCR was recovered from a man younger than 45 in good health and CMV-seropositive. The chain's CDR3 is CASSIEQGPWPQHF. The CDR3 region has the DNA TGTGCCAGTAGTATAGAACAGGGGCCCTGGCCCCAGCATTTT.